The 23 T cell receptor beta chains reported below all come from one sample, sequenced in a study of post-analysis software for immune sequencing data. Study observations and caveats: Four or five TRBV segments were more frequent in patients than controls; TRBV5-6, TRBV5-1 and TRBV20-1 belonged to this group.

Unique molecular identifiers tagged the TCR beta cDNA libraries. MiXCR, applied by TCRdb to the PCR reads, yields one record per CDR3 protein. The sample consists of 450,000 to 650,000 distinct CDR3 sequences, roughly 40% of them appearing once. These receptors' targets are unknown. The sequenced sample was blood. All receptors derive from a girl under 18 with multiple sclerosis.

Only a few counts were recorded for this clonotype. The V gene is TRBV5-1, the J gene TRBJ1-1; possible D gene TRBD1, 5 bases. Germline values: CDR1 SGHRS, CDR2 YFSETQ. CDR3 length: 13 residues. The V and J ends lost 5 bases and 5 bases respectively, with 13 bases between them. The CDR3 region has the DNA TGCGCCAGCAGAGGGGAGTTCTCTACTGAAGCTTTCTTT. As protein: CASRGEFSTEAFF.

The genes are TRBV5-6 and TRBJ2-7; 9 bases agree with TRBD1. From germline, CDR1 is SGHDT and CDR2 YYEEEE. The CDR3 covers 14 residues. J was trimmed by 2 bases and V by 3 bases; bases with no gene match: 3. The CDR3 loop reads CASSWDRDTYEQYF. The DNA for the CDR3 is TGTGCCAGCAGCTGGGACAGGGATACCTACGAGCAGTACTTC.

Written as DNA, the CDR3 is TGCGCCAGCAGCCCTCTACCTGACAGGGACGTCAATGAGCAGTTCTTC. This gives the protein CASSPLPDRDVNEQFF. The chain links TRBV5-1 to TRBJ2-1; TRBD1 matches at 7 bases. The length of the CDR3 is 16 residues. The ends lost 4 bases at V and 6 bases at J; junction bases unmatched: 13. The germline CDR1 and CDR2 sequences are SGHRS and YFSETQ.

CDR3 sequence (DNA): TGTGCCAGCAGATCGGGACAGATCTATGGCTACACCTTC. The encoded protein is CASRSGQIYGYTF. This sequence joins TRBV6-5 and TRBJ1-2, with 7 bases matching TRBD1. This CDR3 contains 13 residues. In germline, CDR1 is MNHEY, CDR2 SVGAGI. The trim removed 6 bases at V and 4 bases at J, leaving 5 bases unmatched.

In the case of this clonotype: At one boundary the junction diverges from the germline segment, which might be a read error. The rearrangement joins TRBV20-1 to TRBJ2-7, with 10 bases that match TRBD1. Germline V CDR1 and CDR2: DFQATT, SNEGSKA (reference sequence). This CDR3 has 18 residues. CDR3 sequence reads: CCARGVDRGTGSSYEQYF. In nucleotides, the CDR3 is TGCTGTGCTAGAGGGGTGGACAGGGGGACCGGAAGCTCCTACGAGCAGTACTTC.

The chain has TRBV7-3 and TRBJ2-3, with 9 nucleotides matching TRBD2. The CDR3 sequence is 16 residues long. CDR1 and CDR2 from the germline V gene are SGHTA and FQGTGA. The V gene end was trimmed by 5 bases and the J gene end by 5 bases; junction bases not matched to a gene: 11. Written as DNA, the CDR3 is TGTGCCAGCAGCCCCGAGCGGGGGGCCCCCCAAGATACGCAGTATTTT. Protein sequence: CASSPERGAPQDTQYF.

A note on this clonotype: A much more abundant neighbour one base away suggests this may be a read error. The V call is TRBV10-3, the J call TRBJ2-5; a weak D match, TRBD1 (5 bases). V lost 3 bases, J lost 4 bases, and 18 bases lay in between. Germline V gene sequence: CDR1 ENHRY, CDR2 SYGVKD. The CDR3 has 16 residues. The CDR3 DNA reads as TGTGCCATCAGTGATCCCACTACGACAGTCCTAGAGACCCAGTACTTC. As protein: CAISDPTTTVLETQYF.

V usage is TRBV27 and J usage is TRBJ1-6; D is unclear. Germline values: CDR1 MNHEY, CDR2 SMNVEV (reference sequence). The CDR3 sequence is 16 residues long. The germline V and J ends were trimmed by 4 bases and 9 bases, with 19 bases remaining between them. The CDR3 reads CASSSPQEQVGSPLHF. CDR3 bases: TGTGCCAGCAGTTCCCCTCAGGAGCAGGTCGGTTCACCCCTCCACTTT.

The CDR3 reads CASTPLGVPADTQYF. CDR3 DNA: TGTGCCAGCACCCCCCTGGGGGTACCGGCAGATACGCAGTATTTT. The chain carries TRBV12-3 or TRBV12-4 and TRBJ2-3; the D call may be TRBD1 or TRBD2 (5 bases each). V was clipped by 7 bases and J by 4 bases, with 18 bases between them. The CDR3 covers 15 residues.

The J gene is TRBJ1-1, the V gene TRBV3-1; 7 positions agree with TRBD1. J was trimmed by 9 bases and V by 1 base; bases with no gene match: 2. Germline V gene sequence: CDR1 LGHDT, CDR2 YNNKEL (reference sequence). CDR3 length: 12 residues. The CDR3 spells CASSQGTGKAFF. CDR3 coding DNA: TGTGCCAGCAGCCAAGGGACAGGTAAAGCTTTCTTT.

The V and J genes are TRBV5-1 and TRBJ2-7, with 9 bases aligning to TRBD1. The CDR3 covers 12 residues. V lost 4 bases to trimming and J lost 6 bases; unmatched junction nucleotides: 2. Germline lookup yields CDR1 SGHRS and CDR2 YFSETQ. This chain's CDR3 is CASSRTGVEQYF. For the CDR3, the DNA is TGCGCCAGCAGCCGGACAGGGGTCGAGCAGTACTTC.

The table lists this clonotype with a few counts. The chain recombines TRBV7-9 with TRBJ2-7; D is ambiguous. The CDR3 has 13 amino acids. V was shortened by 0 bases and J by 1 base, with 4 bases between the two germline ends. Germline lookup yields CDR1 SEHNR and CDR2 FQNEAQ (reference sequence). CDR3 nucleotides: TGTGCCAGCAGCTTAGCGGTTTCCTACGAGCAGTACTTC. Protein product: CASSLAVSYEQYF.

CDR3 sequence reads: CSAPTPGGGTDTQYF. CDR3 sequence (DNA): TGCAGTGCGCCCACCCCTGGAGGCGGAACAGATACGCAGTATTTT. The chain joins TRBV20-1 to TRBJ2-3; possible D gene TRBD2, 5 bases. Between the trimmed V and J ends, which lost 6 bases and 3 bases, there was a span of 19 bases. The CDR3 has 15 residues. The V gene's germline CDR1 is DFQATT and CDR2 SNEGSKA (reference sequence).

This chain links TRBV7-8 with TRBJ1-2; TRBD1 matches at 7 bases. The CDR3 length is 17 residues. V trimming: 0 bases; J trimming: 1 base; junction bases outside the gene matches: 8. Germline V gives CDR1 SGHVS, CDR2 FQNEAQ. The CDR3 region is CASSLAGDRKLNYGYTF. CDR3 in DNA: TGTGCCAGCAGCTTAGCGGGGGACAGAAAGCTTAACTATGGCTACACCTTC.

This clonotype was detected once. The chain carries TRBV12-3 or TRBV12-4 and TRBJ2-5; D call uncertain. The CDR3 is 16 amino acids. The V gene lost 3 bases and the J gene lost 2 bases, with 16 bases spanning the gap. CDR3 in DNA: TGTGCCAGCAGTTTCCTCGGACCCATTCGACAAGAGACCCAGTACTTC. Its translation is CASSFLGPIRQETQYF.

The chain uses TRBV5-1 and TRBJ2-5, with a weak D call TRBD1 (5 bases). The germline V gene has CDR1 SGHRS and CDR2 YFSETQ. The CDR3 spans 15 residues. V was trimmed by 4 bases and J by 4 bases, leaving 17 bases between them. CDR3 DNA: TGCGCCAGCAGCCCCGGAACAGGACCTATAGAGACCCAGTACTTC. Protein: CASSPGTGPIETQYF.

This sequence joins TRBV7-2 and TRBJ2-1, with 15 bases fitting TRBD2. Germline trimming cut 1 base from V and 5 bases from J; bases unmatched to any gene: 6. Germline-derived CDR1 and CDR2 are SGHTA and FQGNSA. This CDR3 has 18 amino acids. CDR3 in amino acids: CASSLGTSGRARNNEQFF. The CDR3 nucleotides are TGTGCCAGCAGCTTAGGGACTAGCGGGAGGGCGAGAAACAATGAGCAGTTCTTC.

The CDR3 DNA reads TGCAGTGCTAGTCGGACTAATTCACCCCTCCACTTT. Protein: CSASRTNSPLHF. The chain has TRBV20-1 and TRBJ1-6; D gene unclear. The CDR3 contains 12 residues. V was cut by 3 bases and J by 6 bases, with 6 bases left in between. The germline CDR1 and CDR2 sequences are DFQATT and SNEGSKA (reference sequence).

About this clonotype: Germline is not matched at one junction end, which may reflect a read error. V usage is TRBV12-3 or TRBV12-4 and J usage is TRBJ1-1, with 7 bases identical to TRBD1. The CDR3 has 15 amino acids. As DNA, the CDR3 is TGTGCCAGCAGTTTTTTGGACAGGTTGAACACTGATGCTTTCTTT. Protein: CASSFLDRLNTDAFF.

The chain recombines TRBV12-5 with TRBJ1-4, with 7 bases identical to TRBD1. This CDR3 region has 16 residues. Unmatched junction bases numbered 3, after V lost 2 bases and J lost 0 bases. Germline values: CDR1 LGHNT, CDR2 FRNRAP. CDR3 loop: CASGLFTGATNEKLFF. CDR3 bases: TGTGCTAGTGGTTTGTTTACAGGGGCAACTAATGAAAAACTGTTTTTT. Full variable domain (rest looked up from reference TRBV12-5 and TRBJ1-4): DARVTQTPRHKVTEMGQEVTMRCQPILGHNTVFWYRQTMMQGLELLAYFRNRAPLDDSGMPKDRFSAEMPDATLATLKIQPSEPRDSAVYFCASGLFTGATNEKLFFGSGTQLSVL.

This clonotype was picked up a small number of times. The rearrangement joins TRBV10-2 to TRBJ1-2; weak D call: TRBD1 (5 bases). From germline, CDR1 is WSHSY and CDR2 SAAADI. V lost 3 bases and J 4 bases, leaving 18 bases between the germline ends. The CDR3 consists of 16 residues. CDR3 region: CASSDLGATSLYGYTF. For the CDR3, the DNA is TGCGCCAGCAGTGATCTCGGGGCCACTTCCCTCTATGGCTACACCTTC.

The CDR3 DNA sequence: TGCGCCAGCAGTCATCCGTCGGGCACGGACACTGAAGCTTTCTTT. It encodes CASSHPSGTDTEAFF. The V gene is TRBV4-1, the J gene TRBJ1-1; unclear D gene. In germline, CDR1 is MGHRA, CDR2 YSYEKL. Trimming removed 6 bases at V and 3 bases at J, with 17 bases between. The CDR3 is 15 amino acids.

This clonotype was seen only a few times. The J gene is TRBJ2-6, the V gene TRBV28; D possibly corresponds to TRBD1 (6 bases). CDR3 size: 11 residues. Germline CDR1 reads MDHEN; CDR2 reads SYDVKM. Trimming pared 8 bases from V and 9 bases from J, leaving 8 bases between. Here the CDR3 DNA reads TGTGCCAGCGGGGGCGGCAACGTCCTGACTTTC. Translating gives CASGGGNVLTF. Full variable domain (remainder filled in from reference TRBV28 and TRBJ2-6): DVKVTQSSRYLVKRTGEKVFLECVQDMDHENMFWYRQDPGLGLRLIYFSYDVKMKEKGDIPEGYSVSREKKERFSLILESASTNQTSMYLCASGGGNVLTFGAGSRLTVL.